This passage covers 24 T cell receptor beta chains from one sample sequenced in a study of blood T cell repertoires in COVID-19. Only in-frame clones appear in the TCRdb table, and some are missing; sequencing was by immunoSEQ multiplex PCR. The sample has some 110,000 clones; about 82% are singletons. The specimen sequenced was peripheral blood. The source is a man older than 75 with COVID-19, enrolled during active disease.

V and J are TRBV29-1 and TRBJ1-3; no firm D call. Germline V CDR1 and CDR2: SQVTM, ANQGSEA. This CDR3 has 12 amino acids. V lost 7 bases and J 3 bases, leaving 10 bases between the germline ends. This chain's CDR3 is CSAVSGGNTIYF. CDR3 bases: TGCAGCGCTGTTTCGGGTGGAAACACCATATATTTT.

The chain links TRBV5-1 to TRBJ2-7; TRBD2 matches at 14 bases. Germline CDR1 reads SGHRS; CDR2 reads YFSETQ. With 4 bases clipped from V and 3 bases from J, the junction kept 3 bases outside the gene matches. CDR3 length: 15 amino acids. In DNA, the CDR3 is TGCGCCAGCAGCACTGGGACTAGCGGGGGCTACGAGCAGTACTTC. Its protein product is CASSTGTSGGYEQYF.

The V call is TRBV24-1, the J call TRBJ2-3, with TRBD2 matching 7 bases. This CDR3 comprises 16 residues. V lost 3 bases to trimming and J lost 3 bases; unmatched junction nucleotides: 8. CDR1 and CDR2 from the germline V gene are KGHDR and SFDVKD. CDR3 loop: CATSDKVLAGTDTQYF. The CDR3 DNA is TGTGCCACCAGTGATAAGGTTTTAGCGGGTACAGATACGCAGTATTTT.

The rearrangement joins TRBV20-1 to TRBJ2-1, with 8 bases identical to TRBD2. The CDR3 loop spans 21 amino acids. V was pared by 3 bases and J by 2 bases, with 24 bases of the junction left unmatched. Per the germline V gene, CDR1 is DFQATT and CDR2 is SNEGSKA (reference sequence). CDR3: CSASAAYLPPERETTYNEQFF. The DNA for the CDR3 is TGCAGTGCTAGTGCCGCCTACCTCCCGCCGGAGCGGGAGACCACCTACAATGAGCAGTTCTTC.

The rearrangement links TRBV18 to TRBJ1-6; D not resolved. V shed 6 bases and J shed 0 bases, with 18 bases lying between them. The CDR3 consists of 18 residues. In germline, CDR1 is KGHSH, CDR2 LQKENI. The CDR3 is CASSSGISAGSYNSPLHF. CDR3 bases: TGTGCCAGCTCCTCCGGGATCTCAGCCGGCTCCTATAATTCACCCCTCCACTTT.

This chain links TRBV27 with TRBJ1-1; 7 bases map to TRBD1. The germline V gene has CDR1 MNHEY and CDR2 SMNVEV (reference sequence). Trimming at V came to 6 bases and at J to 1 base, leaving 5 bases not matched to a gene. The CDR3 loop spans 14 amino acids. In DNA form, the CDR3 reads TGTGCCAGCAGCTACTACAGGGGGAACACTGAAGCTTTCTTT. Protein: CASSYYRGNTEAFF.

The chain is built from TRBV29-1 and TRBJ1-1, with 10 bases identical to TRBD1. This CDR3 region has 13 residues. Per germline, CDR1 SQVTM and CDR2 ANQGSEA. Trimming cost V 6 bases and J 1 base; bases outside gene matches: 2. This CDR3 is CSVGQGRNTEAFF. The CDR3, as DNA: TGCAGCGTGGGACAGGGGAGGAACACTGAAGCTTTCTTT.

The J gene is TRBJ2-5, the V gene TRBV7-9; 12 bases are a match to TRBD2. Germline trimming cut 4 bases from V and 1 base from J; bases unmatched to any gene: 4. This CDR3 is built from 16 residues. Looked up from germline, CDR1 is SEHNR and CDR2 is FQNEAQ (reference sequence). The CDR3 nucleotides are TGTGCCAGCAGCTCGGGACTAGCGGGCGCCCAAGAGACCCAGTACTTC. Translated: CASSSGLAGAQETQYF. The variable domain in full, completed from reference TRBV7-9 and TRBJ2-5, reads DTGVSQNPRHKITKRGQNVTFRCDPISEHNRLYWYRQTLGQGPEFLTYFQNEAQLEKSRLLSDRFSAERPKGSFSTLEIQRTEQGDSAMYLCASSSGLAGAQETQYFGPGTRLLVL.

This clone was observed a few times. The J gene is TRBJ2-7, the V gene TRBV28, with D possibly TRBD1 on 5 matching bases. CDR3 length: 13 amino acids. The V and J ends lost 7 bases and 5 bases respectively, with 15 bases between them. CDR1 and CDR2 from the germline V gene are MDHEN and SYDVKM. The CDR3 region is CASKRFDSHEQYF. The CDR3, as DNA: TGTGCCAGCAAGCGCTTCGACAGCCACGAGCAGTACTTC.

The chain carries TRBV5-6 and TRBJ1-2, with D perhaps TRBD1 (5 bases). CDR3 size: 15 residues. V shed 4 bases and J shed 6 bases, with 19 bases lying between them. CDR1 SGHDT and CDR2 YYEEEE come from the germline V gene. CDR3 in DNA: TGTGCCAGCAGCGCATTCACAGGAAACCATGATGGCTACACCTTC. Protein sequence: CASSAFTGNHDGYTF.

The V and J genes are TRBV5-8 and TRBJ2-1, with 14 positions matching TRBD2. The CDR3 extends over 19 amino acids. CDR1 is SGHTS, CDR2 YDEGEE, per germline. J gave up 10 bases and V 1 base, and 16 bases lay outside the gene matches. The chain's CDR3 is CASSLNRVRTSGRIWEQFF. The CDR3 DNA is TGTGCCAGCAGCTTGAACAGGGTGAGGACTAGCGGGAGGATATGGGAGCAGTTCTTC.

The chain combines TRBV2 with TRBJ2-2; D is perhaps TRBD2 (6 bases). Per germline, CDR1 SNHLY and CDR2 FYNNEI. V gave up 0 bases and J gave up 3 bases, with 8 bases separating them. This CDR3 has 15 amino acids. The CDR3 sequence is CASSEARGYTGELFF. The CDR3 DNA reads TGTGCCAGCAGTGAAGCGCGGGGATACACCGGGGAGCTGTTTTTT.

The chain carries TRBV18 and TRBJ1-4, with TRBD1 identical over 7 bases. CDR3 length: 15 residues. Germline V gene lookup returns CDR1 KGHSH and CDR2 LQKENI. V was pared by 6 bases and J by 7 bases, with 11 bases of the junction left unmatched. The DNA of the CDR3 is TGTGCCAGCTCCCGTGACAGGGCGAATGGTGAAAAACTGTTTTTT. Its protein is CASSRDRANGEKLFF.

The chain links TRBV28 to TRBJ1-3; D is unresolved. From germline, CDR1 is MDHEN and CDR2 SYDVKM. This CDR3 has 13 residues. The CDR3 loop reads CGSLEGNGNTIYF. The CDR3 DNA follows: TGTGGCTCCTTAGAGGGCAACGGAAACACCATATATTTT. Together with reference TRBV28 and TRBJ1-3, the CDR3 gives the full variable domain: DVKVTQSSRYLVKRTGEKVFLECVQDMDHENMFWYRQDPGLGLRLIYFSYDVKMKEKGDIPEGYSVSREKKERFSLILESASTNQTSMYLCGSLEGNGNTIYFGEGSWLTVV.

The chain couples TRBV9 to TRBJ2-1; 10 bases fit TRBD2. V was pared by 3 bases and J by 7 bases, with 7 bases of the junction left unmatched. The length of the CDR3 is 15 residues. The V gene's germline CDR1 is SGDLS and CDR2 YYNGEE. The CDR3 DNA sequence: TGTGCCAGCAGCGCCGGGACTAGCGACCTTAATGAGCAGTTCTTC. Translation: CASSAGTSDLNEQFF.

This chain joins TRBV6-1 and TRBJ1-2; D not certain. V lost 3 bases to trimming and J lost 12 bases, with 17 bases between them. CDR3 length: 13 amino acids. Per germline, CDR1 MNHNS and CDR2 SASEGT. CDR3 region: CASSDRSLSWHTF. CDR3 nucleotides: TGTGCCAGCAGTGATCGAAGTTTGTCGTGGCACACCTTC.

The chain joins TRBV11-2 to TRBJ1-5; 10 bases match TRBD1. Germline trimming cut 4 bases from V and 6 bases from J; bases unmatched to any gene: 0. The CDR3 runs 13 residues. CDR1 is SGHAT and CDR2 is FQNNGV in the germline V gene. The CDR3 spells CASSWTGGQPQHF. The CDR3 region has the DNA TGTGCCAGCAGCTGGACAGGGGGTCAGCCCCAGCATTTT. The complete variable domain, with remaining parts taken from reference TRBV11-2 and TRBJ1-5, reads EAGVAQSPRYKIIEKRQSVAFWCNPISGHATLYWYQQILGQGPKLLIQFQNNGVVDDSQLPKDRFSAERLKGVDSTLKIQPAKLEDSAVYLCASSWTGGQPQHFGDGTRLSIL.

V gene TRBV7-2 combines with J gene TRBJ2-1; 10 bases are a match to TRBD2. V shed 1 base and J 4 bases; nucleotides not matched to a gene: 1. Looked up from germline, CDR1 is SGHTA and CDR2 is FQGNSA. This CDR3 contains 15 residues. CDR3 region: CASSLGTSGYNEQFF. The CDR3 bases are TGTGCCAGCAGCTTAGGGACTAGCGGATACAATGAGCAGTTCTTC.

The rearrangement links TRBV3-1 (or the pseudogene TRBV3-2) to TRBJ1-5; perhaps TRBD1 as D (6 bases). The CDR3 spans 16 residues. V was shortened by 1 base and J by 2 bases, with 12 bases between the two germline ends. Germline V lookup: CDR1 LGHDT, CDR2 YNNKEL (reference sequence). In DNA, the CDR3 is TGTGCCAGCAGCCAAGGAGGGGGGGCGGGCAATCAGCCCCAGCATTTT. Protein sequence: CASSQGGGAGNQPQHF.

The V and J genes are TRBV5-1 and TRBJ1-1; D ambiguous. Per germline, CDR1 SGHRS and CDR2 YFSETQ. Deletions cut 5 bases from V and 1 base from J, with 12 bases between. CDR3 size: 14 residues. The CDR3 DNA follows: TGCGCCAGCAGTTTAGTATCCTCGAACACTGAAGCTTTCTTT. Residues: CASSLVSSNTEAFF. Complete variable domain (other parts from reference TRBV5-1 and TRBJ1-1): KAGVTQTPRYLIKTRGQQVTLSCSPISGHRSVSWYQQTPGQGLQFLFEYFSETQRNKGNFPGRFSGRQFSNSRSEMNVSTLELGDSALYLCASSLVSSNTEAFFGQGTRLTVV.

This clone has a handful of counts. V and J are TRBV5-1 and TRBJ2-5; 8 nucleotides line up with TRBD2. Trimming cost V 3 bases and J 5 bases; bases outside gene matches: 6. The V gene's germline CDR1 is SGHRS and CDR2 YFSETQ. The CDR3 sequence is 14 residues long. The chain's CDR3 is CASSSPSGGETQYF. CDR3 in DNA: TGCGCCAGCAGCTCCCCCTCGGGGGGGGAGACCCAGTACTTC. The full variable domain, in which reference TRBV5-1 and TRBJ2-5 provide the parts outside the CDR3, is KAGVTQTPRYLIKTRGQQVTLSCSPISGHRSVSWYQQTPGQGLQFLFEYFSETQRNKGNFPGRFSGRQFSNSRSEMNVSTLELGDSALYLCASSSPSGGETQYFGPGTRLLVL.

The CDR3 DNA is TGTGCCAGCAGCTTCAAAAAGGGGGATGAAGCTTTCTTT. It encodes CASSFKKGDEAFF. This chain joins TRBV5-8 and TRBJ1-1, with D perhaps matching TRBD1 (6 bases). CDR3 size: 13 residues. Germline assignment: CDR1 SGHTS and CDR2 YDEGEE. The V gene lost 2 bases and the J gene lost 7 bases, with 12 bases spanning the gap.

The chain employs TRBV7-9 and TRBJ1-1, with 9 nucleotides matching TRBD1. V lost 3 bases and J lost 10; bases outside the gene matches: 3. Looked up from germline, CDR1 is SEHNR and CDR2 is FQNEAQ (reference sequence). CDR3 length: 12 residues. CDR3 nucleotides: TGTGCCAGCAGCTTTCGGACAGGGGTAGCTTTCTTT. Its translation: CASSFRTGVAFF. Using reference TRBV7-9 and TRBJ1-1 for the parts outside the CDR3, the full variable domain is DTGVSQNPRHKITKRGQNVTFRCDPISEHNRLYWYRQTLGQGPEFLTYFQNEAQLEKSRLLSDRFSAERPKGSFSTLEIQRTEQGDSAMYLCASSFRTGVAFFGQGTRLTVV.

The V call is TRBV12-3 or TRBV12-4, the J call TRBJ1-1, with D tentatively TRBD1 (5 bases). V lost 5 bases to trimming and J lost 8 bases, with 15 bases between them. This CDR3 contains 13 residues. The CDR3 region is CASSPTGESEAFF. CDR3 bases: TGTGCCAGCAGTCCGACGGGGGAAAGCGAAGCTTTCTTT.